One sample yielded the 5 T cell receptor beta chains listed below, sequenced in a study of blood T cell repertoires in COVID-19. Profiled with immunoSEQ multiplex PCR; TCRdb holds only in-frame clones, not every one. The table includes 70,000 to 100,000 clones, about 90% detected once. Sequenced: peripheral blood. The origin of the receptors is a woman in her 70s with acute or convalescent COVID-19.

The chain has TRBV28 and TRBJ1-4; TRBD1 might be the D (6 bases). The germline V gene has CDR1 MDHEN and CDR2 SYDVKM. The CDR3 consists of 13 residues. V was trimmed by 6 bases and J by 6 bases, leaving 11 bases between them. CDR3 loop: CASRGRGYEKLFF. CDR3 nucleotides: TGTGCCAGCAGGGGCAGGGGTTATGAAAAACTGTTTTTT.

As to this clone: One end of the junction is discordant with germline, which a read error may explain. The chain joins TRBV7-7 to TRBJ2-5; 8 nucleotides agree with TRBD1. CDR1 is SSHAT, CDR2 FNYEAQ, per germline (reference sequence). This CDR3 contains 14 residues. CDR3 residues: CASSLADRAQTQYF. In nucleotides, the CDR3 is TGTGCTAGCAGCTTAGCGGACAGGGCCCAGACCCAGTACTTC.

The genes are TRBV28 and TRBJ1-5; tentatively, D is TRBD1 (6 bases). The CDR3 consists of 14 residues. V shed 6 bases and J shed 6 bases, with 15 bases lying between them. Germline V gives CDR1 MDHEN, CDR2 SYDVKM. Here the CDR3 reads CASSLGGRVQPQHF. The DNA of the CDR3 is TGTGCCAGCAGCCTAGGGGGTAGGGTTCAGCCCCAGCATTTT.

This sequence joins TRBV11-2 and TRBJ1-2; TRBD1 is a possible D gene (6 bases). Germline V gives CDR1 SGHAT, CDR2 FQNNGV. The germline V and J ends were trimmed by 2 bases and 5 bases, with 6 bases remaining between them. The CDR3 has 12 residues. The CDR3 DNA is TGTGCCAGCAGCTTAACAGGGTATGGCTACACCTTC. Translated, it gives CASSLTGYGYTF.

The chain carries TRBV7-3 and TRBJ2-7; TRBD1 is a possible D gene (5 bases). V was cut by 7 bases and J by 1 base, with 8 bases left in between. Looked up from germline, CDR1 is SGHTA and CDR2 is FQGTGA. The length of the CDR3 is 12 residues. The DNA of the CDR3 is TGTGCCAGCACCGACAGTTCCTACGAGCAGTACTTC. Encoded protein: CASTDSSYEQYF. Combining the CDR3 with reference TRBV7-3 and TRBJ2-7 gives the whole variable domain GAGVSQTPSNKVTEKGKYVELRCDPISGHTALYWYRQSLGQGPEFLIYFQGTGAADDSGLPNDRFFAVRPEGSVSTLKIQRTERGDSAVYLCASTDSSYEQYFGPGTRLTVT.